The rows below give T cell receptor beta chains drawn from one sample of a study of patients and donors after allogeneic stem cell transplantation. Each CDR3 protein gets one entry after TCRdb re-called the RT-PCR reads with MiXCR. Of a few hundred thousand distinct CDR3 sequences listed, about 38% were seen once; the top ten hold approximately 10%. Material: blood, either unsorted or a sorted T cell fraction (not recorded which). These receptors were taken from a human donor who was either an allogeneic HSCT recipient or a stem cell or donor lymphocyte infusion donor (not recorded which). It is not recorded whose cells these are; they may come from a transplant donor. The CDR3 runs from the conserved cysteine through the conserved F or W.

CDR3aa: CASSETNPQPQHF
j_gene: TRBJ1-5
v_gene: TRBV6-1

CDR3aa: CSVDRGGYEQYF
j_gene: TRBJ2-7
v_gene: TRBV29-1

CDR3aa: CASSLTLGYGANVLTF
j_gene: TRBJ2-6
v_gene: TRBV12-3/TRBV12-4

CDR3aa: CASSNPTQGSPLHF
j_gene: TRBJ1-6
v_gene: TRBV6-6

CDR3aa: CASGGVSNQPQHF
j_gene: TRBJ1-5
v_gene: TRBV19

CDR3aa: CASSLDSSKNEQFF
j_gene: TRBJ2-1
v_gene: TRBV5-1

CDR3aa: CASSQEGRTGASPLHF
j_gene: TRBJ1-6
v_gene: TRBV4-1

CDR3aa: CSARDMRHYENTEAFF
j_gene: TRBJ1-1
v_gene: TRBV20-1

CDR3aa: CASRGPSDGYTF
j_gene: TRBJ1-2
v_gene: TRBV5-1

CDR3aa: CASSVGPLTSPLHF
j_gene: TRBJ1-6
v_gene: TRBV9

CDR3aa: CAWSVRGQVLGGNQPQHF
j_gene: TRBJ1-5
v_gene: TRBV30

CDR3aa: CASSRTGLNSPLHF
j_gene: TRBJ1-6
v_gene: TRBV9

CDR3aa: CATSRELAGIDTQYF
j_gene: TRBJ2-3
v_gene: TRBV15

CDR3aa: CASSGGLFPTQYF
j_gene: TRBJ2-3
v_gene: TRBV2

CDR3aa: CASSEEGRGLSYEQYF
j_gene: TRBJ2-7
v_gene: TRBV6-1

CDR3aa: CASSPPGLASTDTQYF
j_gene: TRBJ2-3
v_gene: TRBV3-1

CDR3aa: CSARPRPGQGINQPQHF
j_gene: TRBJ1-5
v_gene: TRBV20-1

CDR3aa: CSVEVRRADTQYF
j_gene: TRBJ2-3
v_gene: TRBV29-1

CDR3aa: CSAQSRLPGGGNEQFF
j_gene: TRBJ2-1
v_gene: TRBV20-1

CDR3aa: CAISGRNSPLHF
j_gene: TRBJ1-6
v_gene: TRBV10-3

CDR3aa: CATSATREVQFF
j_gene: TRBJ2-1
v_gene: TRBV7-2

CDR3aa: CSVPGTSGFTDTQYF
j_gene: TRBJ2-3
v_gene: TRBV29-1

CDR3aa: CASSVQWGYTF
j_gene: TRBJ1-2
v_gene: TRBV28